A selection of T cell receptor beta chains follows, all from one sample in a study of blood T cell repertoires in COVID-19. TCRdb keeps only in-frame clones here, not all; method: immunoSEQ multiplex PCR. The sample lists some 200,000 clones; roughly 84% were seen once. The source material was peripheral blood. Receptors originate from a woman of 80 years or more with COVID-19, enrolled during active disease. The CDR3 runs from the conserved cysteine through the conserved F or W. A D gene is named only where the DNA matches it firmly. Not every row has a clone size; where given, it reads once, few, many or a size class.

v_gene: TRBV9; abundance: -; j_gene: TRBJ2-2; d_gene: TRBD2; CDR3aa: CASSVVKWEAGKTTGELFF; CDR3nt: TGTGCCAGCAGCGTAGTTAAGTGGGAAGCGGGGAAGACCACCGGGGAGCTGTTTTTT
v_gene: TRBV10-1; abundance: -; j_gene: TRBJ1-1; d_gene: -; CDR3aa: CASSRQVNTEAFF; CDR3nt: TGCGCCAGCAGCCGACAGGTGAACACTGAAGCTTTCTTT
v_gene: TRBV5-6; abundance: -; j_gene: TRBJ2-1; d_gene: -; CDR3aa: CASSPLTQISYNEQFF; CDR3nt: TGTGCCAGCAGCCCTTTAACACAAATTTCCTACAATGAGCAGTTCTTC
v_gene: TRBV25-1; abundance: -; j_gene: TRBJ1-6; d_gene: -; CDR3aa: CASSSMGGVSPLHF; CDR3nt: TGTGCCAGCAGCTCCATGGGGGGGGTTTCACCCCTCCACTTT
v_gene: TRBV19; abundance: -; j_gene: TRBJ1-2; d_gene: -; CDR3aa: CASSTGESYGYTF; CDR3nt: TGTGCCAGTAGTACAGGGGAGAGCTATGGCTACACCTTC
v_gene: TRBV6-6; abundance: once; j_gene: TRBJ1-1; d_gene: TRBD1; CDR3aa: CASSYTMTGHKAFF; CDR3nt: TGTGCCAGCAGTTACACCATGACAGGGCATAAAGCTTTCTTT
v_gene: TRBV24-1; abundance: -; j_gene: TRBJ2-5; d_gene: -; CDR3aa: CATSDSGQSQETQYF; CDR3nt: TGTGCCACCAGTGATTCCGGACAGTCCCAAGAGACCCAGTACTTC
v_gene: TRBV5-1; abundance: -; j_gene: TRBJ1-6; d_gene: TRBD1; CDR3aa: CASSTGTGASYNSPLHF; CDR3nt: TGCGCCAGCAGCACCGGGACAGGGGCCTCCTATAATTCACCCCTCCACTTT
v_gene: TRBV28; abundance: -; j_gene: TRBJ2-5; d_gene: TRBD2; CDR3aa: CASRKIAGERTQYF; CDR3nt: TGTGCCAGCAGGAAGATAGCGGGGGAAAGGACCCAGTACTTC
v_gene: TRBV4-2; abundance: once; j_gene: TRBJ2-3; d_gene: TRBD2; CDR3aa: CASSARLAGGTDTQYF; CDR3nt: TGTGCCAGCAGCGCGCGACTAGCGGGGGGCACAGATACGCAGTATTTT
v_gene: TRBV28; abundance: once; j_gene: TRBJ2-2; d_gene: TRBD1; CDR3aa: CASRVDRGPGTGELFF; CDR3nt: TGTGCCAGCAGGGTGGACAGGGGGCCTGGGACCGGGGAGCTGTTTTTT
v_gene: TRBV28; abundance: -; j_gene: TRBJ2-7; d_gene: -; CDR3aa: CASSEAGTSSYEQYF; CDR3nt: TGTGCCAGCAGCGAGGCCGGGACATCCTCCTACGAGCAGTACTTC
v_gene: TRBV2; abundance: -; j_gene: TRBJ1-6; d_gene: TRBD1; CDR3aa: CASSRTGGAHF; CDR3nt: TGTGCCAGCAGTCGCACAGGGGGCGCGCACTTT
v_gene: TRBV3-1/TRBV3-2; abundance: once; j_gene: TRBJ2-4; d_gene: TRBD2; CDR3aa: CASSRGTAGVSKNIQYF; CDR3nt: TGTGCCAGCAGCCGTGGTACAGCGGGGGTGTCCAAAAACATTCAGTACTTC
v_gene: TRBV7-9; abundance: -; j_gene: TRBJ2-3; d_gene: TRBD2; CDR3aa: CASSLVGGSGDTQYF; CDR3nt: TGTGCCAGCAGCTTAGTGGGGGGGTCGGGAGATACGCAGTATTTT
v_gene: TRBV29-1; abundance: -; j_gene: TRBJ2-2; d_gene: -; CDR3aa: CSVVSSPGTGELFF; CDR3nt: TGCAGCGTTGTCTCGTCACCCGGCACCGGGGAGCTGTTTTTT
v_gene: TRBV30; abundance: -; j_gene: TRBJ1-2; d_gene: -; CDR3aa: CAWSRQTPEGYTF; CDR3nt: TGTGCCTGGAGTAGACAGACCCCGGAGGGCTACACCTTC
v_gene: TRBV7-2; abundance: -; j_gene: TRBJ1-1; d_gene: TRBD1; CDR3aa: CASSLADRVSGEAFF; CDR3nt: TGTGCCAGCAGCTTAGCGGACAGGGTGAGTGGTGAAGCTTTCTTT
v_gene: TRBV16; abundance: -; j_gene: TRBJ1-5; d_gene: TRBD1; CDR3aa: CASSQRQGRDQPQHF; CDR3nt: TGTGCCAGCAGCCAGCGACAGGGGCGGGACCAGCCCCAGCATTTT
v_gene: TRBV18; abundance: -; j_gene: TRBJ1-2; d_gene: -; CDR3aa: CASSPQGANYGYTF; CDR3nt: TGTGCCAGCTCACCGCAAGGAGCTAACTATGGCTACACCTTC
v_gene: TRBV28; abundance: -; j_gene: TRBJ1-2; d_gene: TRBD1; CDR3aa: CASSSPGTGMPNYGYTF; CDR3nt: TGTGCCAGCAGTTCCCCCGGGACAGGCATGCCGAACTATGGCTACACCTTC
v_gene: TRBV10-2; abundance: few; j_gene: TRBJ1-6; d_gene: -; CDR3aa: CASSEPGNNSPLHF; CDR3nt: TGCGCCAGCAGTGAGCCAGGGAATAATTCACCCCTCCACTTT
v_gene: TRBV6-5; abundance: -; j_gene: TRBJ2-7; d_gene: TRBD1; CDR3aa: CASSYSGGQGAYEQYF; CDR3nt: TGTGCCAGCAGTTACTCGGGGGGACAGGGGGCATACGAGCAGTACTTC
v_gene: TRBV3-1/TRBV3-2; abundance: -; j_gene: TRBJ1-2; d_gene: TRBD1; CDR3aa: CASSPSGQEALGYTF; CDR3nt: TGTGCCAGCAGCCCCTCGGGACAGGAGGCCCTTGGCTACACCTTC
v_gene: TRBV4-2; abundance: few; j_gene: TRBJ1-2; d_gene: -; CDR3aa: CASRPTENYGYTF; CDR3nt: TGTGCCAGCAGACCCACAGAAAACTATGGCTACACCTTC
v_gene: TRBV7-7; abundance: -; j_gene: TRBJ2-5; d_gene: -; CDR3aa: CASSLDTHQETQYF; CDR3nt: TGTGCTAGCAGCTTAGACACACACCAAGAGACCCAGTACTTC
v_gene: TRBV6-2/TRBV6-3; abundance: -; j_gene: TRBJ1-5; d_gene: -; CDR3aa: CASSSPTAYNQPQHF; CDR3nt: TGTGCCAGCAGTTCGCCGACAGCCTACAATCAGCCCCAGCATTTT
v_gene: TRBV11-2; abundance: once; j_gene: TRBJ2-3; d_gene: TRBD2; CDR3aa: CASSLNGGGAPDTQYF; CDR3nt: TGTGCCAGCAGCTTAAATGGCGGGGGGGCCCCAGATACGCAGTATTTT
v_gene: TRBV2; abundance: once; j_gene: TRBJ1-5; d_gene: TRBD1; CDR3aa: CASRGTGAAEPQHF; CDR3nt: TGTGCCAGCAGGGGGACAGGGGCCGCGGAGCCCCAGCATTTT
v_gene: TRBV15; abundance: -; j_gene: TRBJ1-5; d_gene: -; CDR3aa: CATSREGRGDQPQHF; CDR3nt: TGTGCCACCAGCAGGGAGGGGCGGGGGGATCAGCCCCAGCATTTT
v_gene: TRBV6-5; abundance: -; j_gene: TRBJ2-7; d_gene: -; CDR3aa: CASSRQSYEQYF; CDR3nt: TGTGCCAGCTCGAGACAGTCCTACGAGCAGTACTTC
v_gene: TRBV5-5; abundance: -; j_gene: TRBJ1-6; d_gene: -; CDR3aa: CASSLSRAAADNSPLHF; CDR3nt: TGTGCCAGCAGCTTGAGCAGGGCGGCCGCCGACAATTCACCCCTCCACTTT
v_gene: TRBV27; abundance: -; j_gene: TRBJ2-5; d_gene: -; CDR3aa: CASSPPGLGETQYF; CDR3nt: TGTGCCAGCAGTCCCCCCGGGTTAGGAGAGACCCAGTACTTC